One and the same sample provided the 26 T cell receptor beta chains below, sequenced in a study of identifying expanded T cells in peripheral blood. TCRdb keeps only in-frame clones here, not all; method: immunoSEQ multiplex PCR. The sample yields approximately 100,000 clones, 88% seen once. The sequenced sample was blood. Receptors were obtained from a person between 18 and 75 years old in good health.

The CDR3 is CASSAQGGELFF. Written as DNA, the CDR3 is TGTGCCAGCAGTGCGCAGGGCGGGGAGCTGTTTTTT. V gene TRBV6-4 combines with J gene TRBJ2-2; maybe TRBD1 (5 bases). Germline V gene data show CDR1 as MRHNA and CDR2 as SNTAGT. Trimming shortened V by 4 bases and J by 7 bases, and 7 bases separated the two germline ends. The CDR3 has 12 residues.

The genes are TRBV7-2 and TRBJ2-1; perhaps TRBD1 as D (6 bases). The germline V gene has CDR1 SGHTA and CDR2 FQGNSA. The V end was cut by 5 bases, the J end by 10 bases, with 18 bases between. The CDR3 has 14 amino acids. The CDR3 sequence is CASSVQGSPSEQFF. The DNA for the CDR3 is TGTGCCAGCAGCGTACAGGGATCGCCTAGCGAGCAGTTCTTC. Variable domain in full (rest from reference TRBV7-2 and TRBJ2-1): GAGVSQSPSNKVTEKGKDVELRCDPISGHTALYWYRQSLGQGLEFLIYFQGNSAPDKSGLPSDRFSAERTGGSVSTLTIQRTQQEDSAVYLCASSVQGSPSEQFFGPGTRLTVL.

The chain is built from TRBV5-4 and TRBJ2-7, with 7 bases aligning to TRBD2. Germline trimming cut 6 bases from V and 0 bases from J; bases unmatched to any gene: 12. This CDR3 contains 16 residues. Germline values: CDR1 SGHNT, CDR2 YYREEE (reference sequence). This CDR3 is CASTILGRGVSYEQYF. The CDR3 DNA is TGTGCCAGCACTATCCTTGGACGGGGGGTCTCCTACGAGCAGTACTTC.

The genes are TRBV4-1 and TRBJ1-2, with D hard to call. CDR3 size: 12 residues. With 1 base removed from V and 8 bases from J, the gap between germline ends came to 8 bases. The germline V gene has CDR1 MGHRA and CDR2 YSYEKL. The CDR3 bases are TGCGCCAGCAGCCAAGGTGAACGAGGCTACACCTTC. Its protein product is CASSQGERGYTF.

This clone was observed a few times. V usage is TRBV7-2 and J usage is TRBJ2-2; TRBD2 is a possible D gene (5 bases). Germline V gives CDR1 SGHTA, CDR2 FQGNSA. This CDR3 region has 14 residues. V lost 5 bases, J lost 4 bases, and 11 bases lay in between. The CDR3 protein is CASSLLVATGELFF. The CDR3 DNA is TGTGCCAGCAGCCTACTAGTCGCCACCGGGGAGCTGTTTTTT.

The gene calls are TRBV19 and TRBJ2-1; D is perhaps TRBD2 (6 bases). V was shortened by 3 bases and J by 2 bases, with 17 bases between the two germline ends. Germline V gene sequence: CDR1 LNHDA, CDR2 SQIVND (reference sequence). The CDR3 runs to 17 residues. The CDR3 nucleotides are TGTGCCAGTAGTATGTTAGGGCGGGGTAAGGCCTACAATGAGCAGTTCTTC. This sequence encodes CASSMLGRGKAYNEQFF.

The chain uses TRBV7-8 and TRBJ2-3, with TRBD2 matching over 13 bases. The CDR3 consists of 17 residues. V was pared by 1 base and J by 2 bases, with 3 bases of the junction left unmatched. Germline CDR1 reads SGHVS; CDR2 reads FQNEAQ. The DNA for the CDR3 is TGTGCCAGCAGCTTAGAGGGACTAGCGGGACCCACAGATACGCAGTATTTT. Its translation is CASSLEGLAGPTDTQYF.

The rearrangement links TRBV28 to TRBJ2-1, with 7 positions matching TRBD1. After removal of 6 bases from V and 0 bases from J, the junction contained 14 bases not matched to a gene. The CDR3 has 18 residues. CDR1 and CDR2 (germline): MDHEN, SYDVKM. The CDR3 region has the DNA TGTGCCAGCAGCTTAACAGGGGTAGGGCCAAGCTCCTACAATGAGCAGTTCTTC. This gives the protein CASSLTGVGPSSYNEQFF. The whole variable domain, filled in from reference TRBV28 and TRBJ2-1, reads DVKVTQSSRYLVKRTGEKVFLECVQDMDHENMFWYRQDPGLGLRLIYFSYDVKMKEKGDIPEGYSVSREKKERFSLILESASTNQTSMYLCASSLTGVGPSSYNEQFFGPGTRLTVL.

As for this clone: Distinct nucleotide sequences in the sample also encode this CDR3. V and J are TRBV4-1 and TRBJ1-2; TRBD1 agrees at 11 bases. CDR1 and CDR2 from the germline V gene are MGHRA and YSYEKL. V gave up 5 bases and J gave up 7 bases; unmatched junction bases: 9. This CDR3 comprises 15 residues. CDR3 sequence reads: CASSATDRGLGGYTF. CDR3 coding DNA: TGCGCCAGCAGCGCGACGGACAGGGGGCTTGGTGGCTACACCTTC.

The CDR3 protein is CASRPTGTDTQYF. Written as DNA, the CDR3 is TGTGCCAGCAGGCCGACAGGGACAGATACGCAGTATTTT. The V call is TRBV28, the J call TRBJ2-3, with 7 nucleotides matching TRBD1. This CDR3 is built from 13 residues. The junction had 3 bases not matched to a gene; V was cut back by 6 bases and J by 3 bases. Germline assignment: CDR1 MDHEN and CDR2 SYDVKM.

V and J are TRBV18 and TRBJ2-1; 9 bases are a match to TRBD1. Germline assignment: CDR1 KGHSH and CDR2 LQKENI. V lost 8 bases to trimming and J lost 7 bases; unmatched junction nucleotides: 9. The CDR3 runs 14 residues. The DNA of the CDR3 is TGTGCCAGCACGAGGGACAGGGAGACTAATGAGCAGTTCTTC. Translation: CASTRDRETNEQFF.

V usage is TRBV2 and J usage is TRBJ1-5; the D is unclear. V was shortened by 10 bases and J by 0 bases, with 7 bases between the two germline ends. Germline V gene data show CDR1 as SNHLY and CDR2 as FYNNEI. This CDR3 is 12 amino acids long. CDR3 region: CAKGDSNQPQHF. CDR3 sequence (DNA): TGTGCCAAAGGTGATAGCAATCAGCCCCAGCATTTT. Full variable domain (outside the CDR3, taken from reference TRBV2 and TRBJ1-5): EPEVTQTPSHQVTQMGQEVILRCVPISNHLYFYWYRQILGQKVEFLVSFYNNEISEKSEIFDDQFSVERPDGSNFTLKIRSTKLEDSAMYFCAKGDSNQPQHFGDGTRLSIL.

The chain is built from TRBV5-1 and TRBJ1-1, with D unclear. Trimming left V 5 bases short and J 0 bases short, with 5 bases between. Germline V gene data show CDR1 as SGHRS and CDR2 as YFSETQ. CDR3 size: 12 residues. Written as DNA, the CDR3 is TGCGCCAGCAGGAGGATGAACACTGAAGCTTTCTTT. Translating gives CASRRMNTEAFF.

V is TRBV5-1 and J is TRBJ1-1, with TRBD1 matching 10 bases. There are 15 residues in the CDR3. Germline V gene data show CDR1 as SGHRS and CDR2 as YFSETQ. The V and J ends lost 6 bases and 6 bases, in that order; junction bases with no gene match: 11. The CDR3 bases are TGCGCCAGCACCCCTAGCGGGACAGGGGATGCTGAAGCTTTCTTT. Encoded protein: CASTPSGTGDAEAFF.

V and J are TRBV20-1 and TRBJ1-2; no clear D. CDR3 length equals 11 residues. Trimming removed 3 bases from V and 6 bases from J, with 8 bases in between. Germline V lookup: CDR1 DFQATT, CDR2 SNEGSKA (reference sequence). The CDR3 nucleotides are TGCAGTGCTAGGGGCAGAAATGGCTACACCTTC. It is translated as CSARGRNGYTF.

Only a few counts were recorded for this clone. V is TRBV27 and J is TRBJ2-3, with a possible D match to TRBD2 (5 bases). The V end lost 6 bases, the J end lost 3 bases, and 10 bases lay between the germline ends. The CDR3 consists of 13 residues. Per the germline V gene, CDR1 is MNHEY and CDR2 is SMNVEV (reference sequence). CDR3 coding DNA: TGTGCCAGCAGGGGAGTGGAGACAGATACGCAGTATTTT. Protein: CASRGVETDTQYF.

The V gene is TRBV5-1, the J gene TRBJ2-7, with TRBD1 matching 8 bases. Losses at the gene ends were 4 bases for V and 3 bases for J; bases not matched to a gene: 9. CDR1 SGHRS and CDR2 YFSETQ come from the germline V gene. CDR3 length equals 15 residues. CDR3 nucleotides: TGCGCCAGCAGCCACGGACAGGGAGTAATCTACGAGCAGTACTTC. It encodes CASSHGQGVIYEQYF.

The CDR3 reads CASSIVRQAGDQPQHF. The CDR3 coding sequence is TGTGCCAGTAGTATAGTGCGTCAGGCTGGCGATCAGCCCCAGCATTTT. V usage is TRBV19 and J usage is TRBJ1-5; D is ambiguous. Germline V gives CDR1 LNHDA, CDR2 SQIVND (reference sequence). Trimming shortened V by 1 base and J by 5 bases, and 15 bases separated the two germline ends. This CDR3 has 16 amino acids.

The chain combines TRBV6-5 with TRBJ1-2; D unclear. The V gene's germline CDR1 is MNHEY and CDR2 SVGAGI. V lost 0 bases and J lost 5, with 16 bases in between. The CDR3 loop spans 16 amino acids. The CDR3 here is CASSYSFVLRTYGYTF. The DNA of the CDR3 is TGTGCCAGCAGTTACTCGTTCGTACTGAGAACTTATGGCTACACCTTC.

The chain links TRBV29-1 to TRBJ2-2; D is uncertain. This CDR3 region has 11 residues. Germline values: CDR1 SQVTM, CDR2 ANQGSEA. Trimming stripped 5 bases from V and 3 bases from J, with 4 bases between. The chain's CDR3 is CSVFHTGELFF. CDR3 nucleotides: TGCAGCGTTTTCCACACCGGGGAGCTGTTTTTT.

The chain has TRBV11-3 and TRBJ2-2; TRBD2 matches at 7 bases. The V segment lost 4 bases and the J segment 2 bases; nucleotides outside the gene matches: 4. This CDR3 has 15 amino acids. Germline CDR1 reads SGHNT; CDR2 reads YENEEA. Written as DNA, the CDR3 is TGTGCCAGCAGCTCCGGGACTATAAACACCGGGGAGCTGTTTTTT. It is translated as CASSSGTINTGELFF.

This chain joins TRBV29-1 and TRBJ1-5, with a possible D match to TRBD1 (5 bases). The germline V gene has CDR1 SQVTM and CDR2 ANQGSEA. This CDR3 is 12 amino acids long. Trimming removed 4 bases at V and 3 bases at J, with 7 bases between. The CDR3 sequence: CSVGQINQPQHF. CDR3 DNA: TGCAGCGTTGGACAGATCAATCAGCCCCAGCATTTT.

This clone was recorded once. J is TRBJ2-2 and V is TRBV5-1; the match to TRBD1 covers 10 bases. V trimming: 0 bases; J trimming: 7 bases; junction bases outside the gene matches: 6. Germline-derived CDR1 and CDR2 are SGHRS and YFSETQ. This CDR3 region has 16 residues. CDR3 coding DNA: TGCGCCAGCAGCTTGGGACAGGGGGCGCCTAACGGGGAGCTGTTTTTT. Translation: CASSLGQGAPNGELFF.

This chain links TRBV7-3 with TRBJ1-4, with 8 bases fitting TRBD1. The CDR3 covers 14 residues. Germline V CDR1 and CDR2: SGHTA, FQGTGA. V lost 5 bases, J lost 7 bases, and 6 bases stayed unmatched. The CDR3: CASSPTGGFEKLFF. CDR3 in DNA: TGTGCCAGCAGCCCCACAGGGGGATTTGAAAAACTGTTTTTT.

The J gene is TRBJ1-5, the V gene TRBV7-3; D may be TRBD1 (6 bases). The CDR3 runs to 15 residues. CDR1 SGHTA and CDR2 FQGTGA come from the germline V gene. Trimming left V 1 base short and J 6 bases short, with 13 bases between. The CDR3 loop is CASSLSYPRGQPQHF. Written as DNA, the CDR3 is TGTGCCAGCAGCTTAAGTTATCCCAGGGGTCAGCCCCAGCATTTT.

The V and J genes are TRBV19 and TRBJ2-7, with D possibly TRBD2 on 5 matching bases. Looked up from germline, CDR1 is LNHDA and CDR2 is SQIVND (reference sequence). The V and J ends lost 10 bases and 5 bases respectively, with 21 bases between them. The length of the CDR3 is 14 residues. The DNA of the CDR3 is TGTGCCACCGCGACCGGACCAGCGGCCCACGAGCAGTACTTC. Its protein is CATATGPAAHEQYF. Filled out from reference TRBV19 and TRBJ2-7, the complete variable domain reads DGGITQSPKYLFRKEGQNVTLSCEQNLNHDAMYWYRQDPGQGLRLIYYSQIVNDFQKGDIAEGYSVSREKKESFPLTVTSAQKNPTAFYLCATATGPAAHEQYFGPGTRLTVT.